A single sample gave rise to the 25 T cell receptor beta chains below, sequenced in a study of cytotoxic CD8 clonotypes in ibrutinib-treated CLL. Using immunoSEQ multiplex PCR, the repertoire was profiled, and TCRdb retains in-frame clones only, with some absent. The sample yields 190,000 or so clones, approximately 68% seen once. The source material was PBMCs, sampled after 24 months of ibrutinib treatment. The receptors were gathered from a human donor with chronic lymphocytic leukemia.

The CDR3 DNA sequence: TGTGCCTGGTCAACCTGGCGGATGGGACACACTGAAGCTTTCTTT. Translating it yields CAWSTWRMGHTEAFF. The V gene is TRBV30, the J gene TRBJ1-1; D possibly corresponds to TRBD1 (5 bases). V dropped 5 bases and J dropped 3 bases, with 19 bases sitting between them. The CDR3 contains 15 residues. Germline CDR1 GTSNPN, CDR2 SVGIG (reference sequence).

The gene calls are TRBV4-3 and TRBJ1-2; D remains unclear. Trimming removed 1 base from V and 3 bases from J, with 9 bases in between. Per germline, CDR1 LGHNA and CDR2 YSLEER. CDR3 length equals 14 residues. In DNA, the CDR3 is TGCGCCAGCAGCCAAGCGGTTCACGACTATGGCTACACCTTC. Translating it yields CASSQAVHDYGYTF.

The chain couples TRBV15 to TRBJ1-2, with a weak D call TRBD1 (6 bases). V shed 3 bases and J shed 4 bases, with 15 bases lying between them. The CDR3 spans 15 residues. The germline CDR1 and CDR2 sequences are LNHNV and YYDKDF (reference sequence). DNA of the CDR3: TGTGCCACCAGCAGCCGGCAGGGGATTACCTATGGCTACACCTTC. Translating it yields CATSSRQGITYGYTF.

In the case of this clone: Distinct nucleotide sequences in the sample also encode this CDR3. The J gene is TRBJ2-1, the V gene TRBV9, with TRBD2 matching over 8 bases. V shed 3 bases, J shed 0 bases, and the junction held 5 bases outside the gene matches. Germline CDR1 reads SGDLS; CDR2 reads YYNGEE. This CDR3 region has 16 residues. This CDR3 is CASSASGTSSYNEQFF. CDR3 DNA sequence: TGTGCCAGCAGCGCCAGCGGGACTAGCTCCTACAATGAGCAGTTCTTC.

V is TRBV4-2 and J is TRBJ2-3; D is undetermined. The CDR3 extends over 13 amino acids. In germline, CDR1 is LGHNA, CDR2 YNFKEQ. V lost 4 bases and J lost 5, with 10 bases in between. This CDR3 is CASSRERGDTQYF. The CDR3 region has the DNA TGTGCCAGCAGCCGTGAGCGAGGAGATACGCAGTATTTT.

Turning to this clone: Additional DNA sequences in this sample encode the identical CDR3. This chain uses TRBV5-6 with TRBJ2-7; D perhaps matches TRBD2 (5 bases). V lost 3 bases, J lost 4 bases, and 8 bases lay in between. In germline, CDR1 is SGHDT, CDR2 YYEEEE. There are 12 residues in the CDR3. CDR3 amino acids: CASSSTTYEQYF. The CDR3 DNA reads TGTGCCAGCAGCTCGACTACTTACGAGCAGTACTTC.

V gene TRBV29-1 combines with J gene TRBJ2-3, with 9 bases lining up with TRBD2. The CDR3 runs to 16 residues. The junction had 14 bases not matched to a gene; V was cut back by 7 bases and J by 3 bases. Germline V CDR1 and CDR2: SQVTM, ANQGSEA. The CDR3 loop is CSGTLPRLADTDTQYF. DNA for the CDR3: TGCAGCGGCACTCTCCCGCGACTAGCGGATACAGATACGCAGTATTTT.

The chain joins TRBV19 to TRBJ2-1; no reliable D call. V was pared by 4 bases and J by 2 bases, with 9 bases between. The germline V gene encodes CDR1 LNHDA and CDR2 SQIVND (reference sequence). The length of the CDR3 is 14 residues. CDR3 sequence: CASSSAVAYNEQFF. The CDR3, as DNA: TGTGCCAGTAGTAGTGCGGTGGCCTACAATGAGCAGTTCTTC.

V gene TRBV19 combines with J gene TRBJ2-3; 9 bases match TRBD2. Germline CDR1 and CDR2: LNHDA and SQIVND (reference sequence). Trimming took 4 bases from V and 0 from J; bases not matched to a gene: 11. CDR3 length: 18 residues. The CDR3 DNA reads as TGTGCCAGTAGTACCAGAGTCGGGGCGGGAGGGAGCACAGATACGCAGTATTTT. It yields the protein CASSTRVGAGGSTDTQYF.

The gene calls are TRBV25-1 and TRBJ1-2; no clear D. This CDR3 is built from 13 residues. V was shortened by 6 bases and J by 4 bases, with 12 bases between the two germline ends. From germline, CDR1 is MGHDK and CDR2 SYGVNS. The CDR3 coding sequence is TGTGCCAGCAGAGCAGGACGGCGCTATGGCTACACCTTC. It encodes CASRAGRRYGYTF.

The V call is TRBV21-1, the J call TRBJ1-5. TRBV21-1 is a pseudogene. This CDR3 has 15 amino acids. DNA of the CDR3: TGTGCCAGCAGCAAAGTTCGAGGGGATAATCAGCCCCAGCATTTT. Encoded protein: CASSKVRGDNQPQHF.

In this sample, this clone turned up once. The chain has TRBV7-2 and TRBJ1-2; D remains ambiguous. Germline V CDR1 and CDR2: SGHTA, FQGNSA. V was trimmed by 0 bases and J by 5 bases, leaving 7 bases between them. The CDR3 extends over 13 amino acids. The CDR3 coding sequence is TGTGCCAGCAGCTTAGCGACGGATTATGGCTACACCTTC. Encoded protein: CASSLATDYGYTF. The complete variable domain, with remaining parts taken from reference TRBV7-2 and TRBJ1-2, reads GAGVSQSPSNKVTEKGKDVELRCDPISGHTALYWYRQSLGQGLEFLIYFQGNSAPDKSGLPSDRFSAERTGGSVSTLTIQRTQQEDSAVYLCASSLATDYGYTFGSGTRLTVV.

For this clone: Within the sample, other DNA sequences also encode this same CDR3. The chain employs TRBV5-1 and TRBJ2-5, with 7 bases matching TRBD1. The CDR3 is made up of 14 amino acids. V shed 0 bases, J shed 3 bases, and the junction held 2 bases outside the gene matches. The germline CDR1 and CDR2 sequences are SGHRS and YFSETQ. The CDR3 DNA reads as TGCGCCAGCAGCTTGGGACAGGGAGAAGAGACCCAGTACTTC. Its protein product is CASSLGQGEETQYF.

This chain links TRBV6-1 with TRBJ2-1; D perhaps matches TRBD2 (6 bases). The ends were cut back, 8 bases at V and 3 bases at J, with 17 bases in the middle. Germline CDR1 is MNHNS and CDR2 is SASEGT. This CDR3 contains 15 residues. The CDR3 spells CASPTRRGDYNEQFF. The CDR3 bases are TGTGCCAGCCCGACAAGGAGGGGTGACTACAATGAGCAGTTCTTC.

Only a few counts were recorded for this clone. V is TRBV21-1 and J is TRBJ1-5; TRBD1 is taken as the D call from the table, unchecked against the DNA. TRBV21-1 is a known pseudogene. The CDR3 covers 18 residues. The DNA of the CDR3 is TGTGCCAGCAGCAAAGCCCCAGGGCGACACTATAGCAATCAGCCCCAGCATTTT. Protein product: CASSKAPGRHYSNQPQHF.

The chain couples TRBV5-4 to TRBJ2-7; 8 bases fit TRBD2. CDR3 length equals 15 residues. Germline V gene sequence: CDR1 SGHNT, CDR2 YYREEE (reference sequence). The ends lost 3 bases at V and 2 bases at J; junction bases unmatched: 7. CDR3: CASSSARGGAYEQYF. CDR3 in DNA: TGTGCCAGCAGCTCCGCCCGGGGGGGTGCCTACGAGCAGTACTTC. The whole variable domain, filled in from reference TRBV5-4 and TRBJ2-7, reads ETGVTQSPTHLIKTRGQQVTLRCSSQSGHNTVSWYQQALGQGPQFIFQYYREEENGRGNFPPRFSGLQFPNYSSELNVNALELDDSALYLCASSSARGGAYEQYFGPGTRLTVT.

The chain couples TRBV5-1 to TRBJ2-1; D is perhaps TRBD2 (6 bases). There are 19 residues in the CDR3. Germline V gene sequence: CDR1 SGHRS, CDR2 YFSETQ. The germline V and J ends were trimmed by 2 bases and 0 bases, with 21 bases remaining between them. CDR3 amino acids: CASSLGRPYAPSSYNEQFF. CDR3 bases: TGCGCCAGCAGCTTAGGGAGGCCGTACGCGCCTAGCTCCTACAATGAGCAGTTCTTC.

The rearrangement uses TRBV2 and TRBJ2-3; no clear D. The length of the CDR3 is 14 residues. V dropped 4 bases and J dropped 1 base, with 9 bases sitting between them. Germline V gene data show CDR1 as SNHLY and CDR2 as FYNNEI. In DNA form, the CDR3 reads TGTGCCAGCAGTGCCATTCTACGCACAGATACGCAGTATTTT. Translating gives CASSAILRTDTQYF. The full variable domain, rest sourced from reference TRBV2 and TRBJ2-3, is EPEVTQTPSHQVTQMGQEVILRCVPISNHLYFYWYRQILGQKVEFLVSFYNNEISEKSEIFDDQFSVERPDGSNFTLKIRSTKLEDSAMYFCASSAILRTDTQYFGPGTRLTVL.

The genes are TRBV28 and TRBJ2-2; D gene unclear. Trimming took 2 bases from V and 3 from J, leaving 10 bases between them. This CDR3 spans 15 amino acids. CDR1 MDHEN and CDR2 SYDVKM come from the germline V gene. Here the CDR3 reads CASSLVSRYTGELFF. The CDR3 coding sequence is TGTGCCAGCAGTTTAGTAAGCCGATACACCGGGGAGCTGTTTTTT.

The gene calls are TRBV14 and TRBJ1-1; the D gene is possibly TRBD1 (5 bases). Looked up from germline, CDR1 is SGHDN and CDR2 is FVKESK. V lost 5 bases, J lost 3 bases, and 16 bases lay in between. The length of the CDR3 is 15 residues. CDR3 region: CASSRPRGWYTEAFF. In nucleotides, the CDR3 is TGTGCCAGCAGCAGGCCCCGGGGGTGGTACACTGAAGCTTTCTTT.

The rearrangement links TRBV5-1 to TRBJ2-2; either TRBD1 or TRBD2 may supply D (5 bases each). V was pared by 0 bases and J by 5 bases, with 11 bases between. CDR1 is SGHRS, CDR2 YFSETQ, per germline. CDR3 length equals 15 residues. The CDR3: CASSLVQGGTGELFF. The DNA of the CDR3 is TGCGCCAGCAGCTTGGTCCAGGGCGGGACCGGGGAGCTGTTTTTT.

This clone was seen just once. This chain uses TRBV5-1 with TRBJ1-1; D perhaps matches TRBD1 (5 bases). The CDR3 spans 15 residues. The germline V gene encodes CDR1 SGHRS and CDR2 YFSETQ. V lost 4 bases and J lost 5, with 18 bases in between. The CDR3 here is CASSQDLGGVTEAFF. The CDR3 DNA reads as TGCGCCAGCAGCCAAGATCTGGGGGGTGTTACTGAAGCTTTCTTT.

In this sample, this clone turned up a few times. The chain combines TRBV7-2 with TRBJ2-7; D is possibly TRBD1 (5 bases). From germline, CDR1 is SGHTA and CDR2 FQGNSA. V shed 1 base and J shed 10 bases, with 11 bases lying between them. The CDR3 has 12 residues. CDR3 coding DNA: TGTGCCAGCAGCTTAGGGCAGGGAATACAGTACTTC. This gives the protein CASSLGQGIQYF.

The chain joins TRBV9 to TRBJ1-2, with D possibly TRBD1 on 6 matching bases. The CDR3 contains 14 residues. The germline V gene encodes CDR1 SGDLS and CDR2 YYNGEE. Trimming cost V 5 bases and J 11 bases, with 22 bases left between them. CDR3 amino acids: CASRRGGGSMGYTF. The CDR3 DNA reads TGTGCCAGCAGAAGAGGGGGTGGCTCTATGGGATACACCTTC.

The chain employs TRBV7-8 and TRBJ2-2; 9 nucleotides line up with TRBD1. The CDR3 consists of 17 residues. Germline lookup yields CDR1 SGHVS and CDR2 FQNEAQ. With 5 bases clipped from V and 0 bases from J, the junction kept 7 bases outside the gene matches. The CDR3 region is CASSRVGTGTNTGELFF. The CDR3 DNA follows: TGTGCCAGCAGCCGAGTGGGGACAGGGACGAACACCGGGGAGCTGTTTTTT.